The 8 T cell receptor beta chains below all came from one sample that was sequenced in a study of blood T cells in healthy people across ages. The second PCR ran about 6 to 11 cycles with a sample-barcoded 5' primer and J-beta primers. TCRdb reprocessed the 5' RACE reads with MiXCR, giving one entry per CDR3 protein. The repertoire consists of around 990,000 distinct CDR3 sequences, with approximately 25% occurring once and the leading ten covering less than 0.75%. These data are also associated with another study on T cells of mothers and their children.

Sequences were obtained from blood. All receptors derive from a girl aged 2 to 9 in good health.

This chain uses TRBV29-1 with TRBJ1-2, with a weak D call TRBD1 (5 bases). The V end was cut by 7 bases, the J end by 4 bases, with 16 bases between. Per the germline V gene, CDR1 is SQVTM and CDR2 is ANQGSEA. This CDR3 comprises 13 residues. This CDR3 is CSAGDRDPYGYTF. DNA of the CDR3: TGCAGCGCAGGAGATAGGGACCCCTATGGCTACACCTTC.

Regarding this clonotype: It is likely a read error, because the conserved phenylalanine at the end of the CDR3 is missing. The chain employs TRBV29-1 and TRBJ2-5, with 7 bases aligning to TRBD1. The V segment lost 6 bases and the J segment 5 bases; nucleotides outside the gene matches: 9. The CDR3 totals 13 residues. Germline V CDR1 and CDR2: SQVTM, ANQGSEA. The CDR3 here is CSVMTGSLETQYL. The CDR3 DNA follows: TGCAGCGTGATGACAGGGAGTTTGGAGACCCAGTACCTC.

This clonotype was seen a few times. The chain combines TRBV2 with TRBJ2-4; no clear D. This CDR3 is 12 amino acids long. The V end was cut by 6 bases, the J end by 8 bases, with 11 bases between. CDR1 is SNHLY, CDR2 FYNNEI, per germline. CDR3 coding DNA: TGTGCCAGCAGGGGCCGTGGGGACATTCAGTACTTC. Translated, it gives CASRGRGDIQYF. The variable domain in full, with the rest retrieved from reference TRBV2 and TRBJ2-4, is EPEVTQTPSHQVTQMGQEVILRCVPISNHLYFYWYRQILGQKVEFLVSFYNNEISEKSEIFDDQFSVERPDGSNFTLKIRSTKLEDSAMYFCASRGRGDIQYFGAGTRLSVL.

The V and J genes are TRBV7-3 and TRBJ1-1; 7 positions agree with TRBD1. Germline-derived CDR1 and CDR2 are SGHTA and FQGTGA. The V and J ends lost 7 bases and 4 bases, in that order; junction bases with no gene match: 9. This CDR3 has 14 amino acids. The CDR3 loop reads CASKMTGPSTEAFF. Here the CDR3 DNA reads TGTGCCAGCAAAATGACAGGGCCGAGCACTGAAGCTTTCTTT.

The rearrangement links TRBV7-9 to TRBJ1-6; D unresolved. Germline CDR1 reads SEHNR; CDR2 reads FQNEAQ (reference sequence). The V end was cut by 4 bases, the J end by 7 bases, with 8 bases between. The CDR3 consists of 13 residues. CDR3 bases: TGTGCCAGCAGCTCCTCAGTCAATTCACCCCTCCACTTT. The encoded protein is CASSSSVNSPLHF.

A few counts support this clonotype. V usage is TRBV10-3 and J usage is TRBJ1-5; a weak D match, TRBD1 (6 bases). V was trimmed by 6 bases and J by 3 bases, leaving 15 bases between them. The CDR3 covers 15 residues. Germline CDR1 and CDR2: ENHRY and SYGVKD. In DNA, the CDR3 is TGTGCCATCAGAGGAACCGGGGACAACAATCAGCCCCAGCATTTT. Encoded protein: CAIRGTGDNNQPQHF.

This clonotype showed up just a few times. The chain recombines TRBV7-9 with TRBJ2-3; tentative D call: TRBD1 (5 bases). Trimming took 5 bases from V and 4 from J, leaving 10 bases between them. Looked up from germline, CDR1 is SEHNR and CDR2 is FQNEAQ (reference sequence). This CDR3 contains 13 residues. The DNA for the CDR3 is TGTGCCAGCAGCCCCCTACAGGCAGATACGCAGTATTTT. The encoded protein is CASSPLQADTQYF.

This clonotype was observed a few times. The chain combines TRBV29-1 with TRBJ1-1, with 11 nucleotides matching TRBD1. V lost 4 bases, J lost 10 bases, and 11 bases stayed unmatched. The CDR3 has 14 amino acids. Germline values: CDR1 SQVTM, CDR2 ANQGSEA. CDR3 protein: CSVGPRDRGLRAFF. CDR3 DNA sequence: TGCAGCGTTGGTCCCCGGGACAGGGGGTTAAGAGCTTTCTTT.